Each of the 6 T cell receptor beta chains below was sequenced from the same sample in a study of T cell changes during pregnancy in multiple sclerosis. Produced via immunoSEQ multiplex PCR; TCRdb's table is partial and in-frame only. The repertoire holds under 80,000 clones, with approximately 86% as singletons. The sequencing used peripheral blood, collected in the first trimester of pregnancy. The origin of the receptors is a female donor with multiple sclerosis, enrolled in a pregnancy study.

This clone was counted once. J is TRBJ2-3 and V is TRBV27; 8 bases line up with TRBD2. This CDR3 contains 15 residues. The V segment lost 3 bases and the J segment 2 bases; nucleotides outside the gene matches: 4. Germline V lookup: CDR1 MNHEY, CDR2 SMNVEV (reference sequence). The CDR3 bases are TGTGCCAGCAGTTTTCTAGCGGGCACCACAGATACGCAGTATTTT. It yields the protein CASSFLAGTTDTQYF.

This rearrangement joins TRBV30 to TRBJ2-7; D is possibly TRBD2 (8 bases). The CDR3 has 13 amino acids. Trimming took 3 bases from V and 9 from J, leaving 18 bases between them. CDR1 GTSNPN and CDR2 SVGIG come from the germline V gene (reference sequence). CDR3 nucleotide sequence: TGTGCCTGGAGCCCCCTGACAGGGACTAGGCAGTACTTC. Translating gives CAWSPLTGTRQYF.

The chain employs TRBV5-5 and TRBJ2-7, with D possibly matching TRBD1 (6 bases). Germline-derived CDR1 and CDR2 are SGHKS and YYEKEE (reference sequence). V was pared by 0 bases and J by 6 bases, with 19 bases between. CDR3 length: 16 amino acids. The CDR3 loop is CASSLAESGAQGEQYF. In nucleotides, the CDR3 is TGTGCCAGCAGCTTGGCGGAGTCAGGGGCACAAGGCGAGCAGTACTTC.

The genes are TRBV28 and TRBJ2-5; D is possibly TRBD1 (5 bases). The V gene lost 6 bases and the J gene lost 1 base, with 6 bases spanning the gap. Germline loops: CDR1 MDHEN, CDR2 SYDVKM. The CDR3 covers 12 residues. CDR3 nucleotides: TGTGCCAGCAGGACAGTCCAAGAGACCCAGTACTTC. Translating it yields CASRTVQETQYF.

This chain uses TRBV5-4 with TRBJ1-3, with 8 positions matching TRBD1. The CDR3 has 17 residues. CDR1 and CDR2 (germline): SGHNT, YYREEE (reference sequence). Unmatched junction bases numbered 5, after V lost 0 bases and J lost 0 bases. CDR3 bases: TGTGCCAGCAGCTTGGAAGGACAGGGACGCTCTGGAAACACCATATATTTT. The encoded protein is CASSLEGQGRSGNTIYF.

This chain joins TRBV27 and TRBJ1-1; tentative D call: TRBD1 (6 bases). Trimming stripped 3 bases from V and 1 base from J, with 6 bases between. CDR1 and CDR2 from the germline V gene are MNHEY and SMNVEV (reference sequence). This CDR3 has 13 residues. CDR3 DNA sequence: TGTGCCAGCAGTTTGGGGGCGAACACTGAAGCTTTCTTT. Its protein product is CASSLGANTEAFF.